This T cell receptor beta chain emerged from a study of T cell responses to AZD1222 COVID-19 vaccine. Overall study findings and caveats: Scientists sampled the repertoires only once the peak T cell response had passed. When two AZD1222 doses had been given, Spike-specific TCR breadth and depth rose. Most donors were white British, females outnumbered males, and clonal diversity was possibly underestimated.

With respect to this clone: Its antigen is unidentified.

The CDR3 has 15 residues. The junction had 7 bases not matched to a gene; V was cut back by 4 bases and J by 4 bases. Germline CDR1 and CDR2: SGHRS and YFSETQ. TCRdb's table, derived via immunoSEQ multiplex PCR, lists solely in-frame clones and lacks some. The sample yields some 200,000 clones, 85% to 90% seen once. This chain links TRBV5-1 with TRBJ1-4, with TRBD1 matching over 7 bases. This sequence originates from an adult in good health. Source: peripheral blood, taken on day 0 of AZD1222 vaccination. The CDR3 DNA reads TGCGCCAGCAGCGCGGTGGGACAGAATAATGAAAAACTGTTTTTT. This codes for CASSAVGQNNEKLFF.